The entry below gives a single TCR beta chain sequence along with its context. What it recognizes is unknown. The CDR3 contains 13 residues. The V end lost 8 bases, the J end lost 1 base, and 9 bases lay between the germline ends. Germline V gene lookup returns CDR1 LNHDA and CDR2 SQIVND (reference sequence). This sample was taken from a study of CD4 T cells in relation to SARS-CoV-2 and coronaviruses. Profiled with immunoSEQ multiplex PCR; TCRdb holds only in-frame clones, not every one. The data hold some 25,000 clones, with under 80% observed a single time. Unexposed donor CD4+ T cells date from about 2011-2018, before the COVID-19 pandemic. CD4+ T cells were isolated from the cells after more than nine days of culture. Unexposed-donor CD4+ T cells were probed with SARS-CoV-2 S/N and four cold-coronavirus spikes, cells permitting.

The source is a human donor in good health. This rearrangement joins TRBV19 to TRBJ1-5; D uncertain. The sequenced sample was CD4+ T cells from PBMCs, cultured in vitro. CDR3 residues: CASASGSNQPQHF. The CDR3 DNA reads TGTGCCAGTGCCTCGGGGAGCAATCAGCCCCAGCATTTT.